Presented here are 27 T cell receptor beta chains from one specimen sequenced in a study of blood T cell repertoires in COVID-19. The method was immunoSEQ multiplex PCR; TCRdb's version includes in-frame clones alone and lacks a portion of them. The sample has about 61,000 clones, around nine tenths seen once. Material: peripheral blood. The receptors originated from a woman aged 45-60 years with active or convalescent COVID-19.

The rearrangement links TRBV9 to TRBJ2-2; 8 bases line up with TRBD1. The CDR3 is 15 residues long. Germline CDR1 and CDR2: SGDLS and YYNGEE. The ends lost 3 bases at V and 5 bases at J; junction bases unmatched: 6. CDR3 sequence reads: CASSGPGQETGELFF. The DNA of the CDR3 is TGTGCCAGCAGCGGCCCGGGACAGGAAACCGGGGAGCTGTTTTTT.

This rearrangement joins TRBV20-1 to TRBJ2-7, with D perhaps matching TRBD2 (6 bases). CDR1 DFQATT and CDR2 SNEGSKA come from the germline V gene (reference sequence). V lost 3 bases and J 0 bases, leaving 9 bases between the germline ends. This CDR3 spans 13 amino acids. The CDR3 here is CSASMGGSYEQYF. DNA of the CDR3: TGCAGTGCTAGTATGGGGGGCTCCTACGAGCAGTACTTC.

This clone has only one observation. This rearrangement joins TRBV3-1 (or the pseudogene TRBV3-2) to TRBJ1-1; tentatively, D is TRBD1 (5 bases). CDR1 and CDR2 from the germline V gene are LGHDT and YNNKEL (reference sequence). The CDR3 runs 13 residues. V was trimmed by 3 bases and J by 3 bases, leaving 8 bases between them. The CDR3 region is CASSQGEDTEAFF. The CDR3 DNA is TGTGCCAGCAGCCAGGGGGAGGACACTGAAGCTTTCTTT.

This chain uses TRBV19 with TRBJ2-5, with TRBD1 as a possible D gene (5 bases). This CDR3 comprises 15 residues. Between the trimmed V and J ends, which lost 0 bases and 4 bases, there was a span of 12 bases. Germline V gene sequence: CDR1 LNHDA, CDR2 SQIVND (reference sequence). Written as DNA, the CDR3 is TGTGCCAGTAGTATAGATTGGGGTAGGGGAGAGACCCAGTACTTC. Translating it yields CASSIDWGRGETQYF. The variable domain in full, completed from reference TRBV19 and TRBJ2-5, reads DGGITQSPKYLFRKEGQNVTLSCEQNLNHDAMYWYRQDPGQGLRLIYYSQIVNDFQKGDIAEGYSVSREKKESFPLTVTSAQKNPTAFYLCASSIDWGRGETQYFGPGTRLLVL.

This chain joins TRBV6-5 and TRBJ1-1; TRBD1 agrees at 7 bases. From germline, CDR1 is MNHEY and CDR2 SVGAGI. CDR3 length: 13 amino acids. V trimming: 11 bases; J trimming: 0 bases; junction bases outside the gene matches: 6. The CDR3 bases are TGTGCCGGACAGGCATTACTGAACACTGAAGCTTTCTTT. It yields the protein CAGQALLNTEAFF.

V gene TRBV27 combines with J gene TRBJ2-7, with 9 bases identical to TRBD2. Germline V gene lookup returns CDR1 MNHEY and CDR2 SMNVEV (reference sequence). J gave up 4 bases and V 1 base, and 5 bases lay outside the gene matches. The CDR3 totals 15 residues. The DNA of the CDR3 is TGTGCCAGCAGTTTATTCGCGGGAGGGACTTACGAGCAGTACTTC. Translating it yields CASSLFAGGTYEQYF.

CDR3 in DNA: TGCGCCAGCAGCCAAGAAGATGGGGGGGAGACCCAGTACTTC. Translation: CASSQEDGGETQYF. V gene TRBV4-1 combines with J gene TRBJ2-5; TRBD2 might be the D (6 bases). Trimming pared 0 bases from V and 5 bases from J, leaving 10 bases between. The CDR3 consists of 14 residues. CDR1 is MGHRA, CDR2 YSYEKL, per germline.

The CDR3 DNA is TGTGCCAGCAGTTCCCCGTACAGGGTTGGATCTCCTGAAGCTTTCTTT. Encoded protein: CASSSPYRVGSPEAFF. J is TRBJ1-1 and V is TRBV28, with D maybe TRBD1 (6 bases). With 4 bases removed from V and 6 bases from J, the gap between germline ends came to 21 bases. Looked up from germline, CDR1 is MDHEN and CDR2 is SYDVKM. The CDR3 is made up of 16 amino acids.

The CDR3 loop reads CAWSAERGWGYTF. DNA for the CDR3: TGTGCCTGGAGTGCGGAGCGGGGGTGGGGCTACACCTTC. The chain employs TRBV30 and TRBJ1-2; D may be TRBD1 (5 bases). V was shortened by 1 base and J by 8 bases, with 14 bases between the two germline ends. The V gene's germline CDR1 is GTSNPN and CDR2 SVGIG (reference sequence). CDR3 length: 13 residues.

The rearrangement uses TRBV6-5 and TRBJ1-2, with a possible D match to TRBD1 (5 bases). Germline CDR1 is MNHEY and CDR2 is SVGAGI. Trimming removed 6 bases at V and 4 bases at J, with 12 bases between. The CDR3 has 13 residues. CDR3 sequence: CASRVGEGYGYTF. The CDR3 coding sequence is TGTGCCAGCAGGGTAGGGGAGGGCTATGGCTACACCTTC.

This sequence joins TRBV4-2 and TRBJ2-7; no clear D gene. Germline loops: CDR1 LGHNA, CDR2 YNFKEQ. This CDR3 has 15 residues. V lost 3 bases to trimming and J lost 1 base, with 13 bases between them. The CDR3 loop is CASSQAPLNSYEQYF. In DNA, the CDR3 is TGTGCCAGCAGCCAGGCCCCTCTTAATTCCTACGAGCAGTACTTC.

The CDR3 DNA sequence: TGTGCCAGCAGCGGAGGTGGGAGGTCGACCCAGTACTTC. This gives the protein CASSGGGRSTQYF. The chain joins TRBV7-3 to TRBJ2-5; tentatively, D is TRBD2 (6 bases). V dropped 5 bases and J dropped 7 bases, with 14 bases sitting between them. The CDR3 is 13 residues long. From germline, CDR1 is SGHTA and CDR2 FQGTGA.

The CDR3 region is CASSLGQGASFGYEQYF. The CDR3 coding sequence is TGTGCCAGCAGTTTAGGACAGGGGGCATCCTTTGGCTACGAGCAGTACTTC. The rearrangement joins TRBV28 to TRBJ2-7; TRBD1 matches 11 bases. Per the germline V gene, CDR1 is MDHEN and CDR2 is SYDVKM. V shed 2 bases, J shed 3 bases, and the junction held 9 bases outside the gene matches. The CDR3 loop spans 17 amino acids.

V usage is TRBV18 and J usage is TRBJ2-1; D might be TRBD1 (6 bases). Between the trimmed V and J ends, which lost 3 bases and 4 bases, there was a span of 16 bases. CDR3 size: 16 residues. CDR1 is KGHSH, CDR2 LQKENI, per germline. CDR3 bases: TGTGCCAGCTCACCGGCCGGGACATCCCGGTACAATGAGCAGTTCTTC. Residues: CASSPAGTSRYNEQFF.

The chain employs TRBV5-1 and TRBJ2-7; a possible D gene is TRBD2 (6 bases). Germline V gene data show CDR1 as SGHRS and CDR2 as YFSETQ. The CDR3 extends over 15 amino acids. Trimming left V 0 bases short and J 2 bases short, with 12 bases between. DNA for the CDR3: TGCGCCAGCAGCTTGGGGTGGGAGGAGGCCTACGAGCAGTACTTC. The encoded protein is CASSLGWEEAYEQYF.

The V and J genes are TRBV28 and TRBJ1-5; the D gene is possibly TRBD1 (5 bases). The germline V and J ends were trimmed by 6 bases and 3 bases, with 9 bases remaining between them. Per germline, CDR1 MDHEN and CDR2 SYDVKM. This CDR3 comprises 13 residues. The chain's CDR3 is CASSTGSNQPQHF. The CDR3 bases are TGTGCCAGCAGCACAGGCTCCAATCAGCCCCAGCATTTT.

The V and J genes are TRBV19 and TRBJ1-5; D perhaps matches TRBD1 (5 bases). This CDR3 spans 14 amino acids. Deletions cut 6 bases from V and 3 bases from J, with 12 bases between. Germline V gene sequence: CDR1 LNHDA, CDR2 SQIVND (reference sequence). The DNA for the CDR3 is TGTGCCAGTAGGGCGGACACGGTCAATCAGCCCCAGCATTTT. Translation: CASRADTVNQPQHF.

The chain is built from TRBV27 and TRBJ2-7; 7 bases are a match to TRBD1. CDR1 MNHEY and CDR2 SMNVEV come from the germline V gene (reference sequence). J was trimmed by 2 bases and V by 6 bases; bases with no gene match: 7. There are 14 residues in the CDR3. CDR3 DNA: TGTGCCAGCAGCCCCGGGACAGAGCCCTACGAGCAGTACTTC. Protein product: CASSPGTEPYEQYF.

The V and J genes are TRBV6-4 and TRBJ2-1; TRBD1 matches 12 bases. The CDR3 has 16 amino acids. Germline trimming cut 3 bases from V and 7 bases from J; bases unmatched to any gene: 7. Per germline, CDR1 MRHNA and CDR2 SNTAGT. CDR3 sequence: CASSDSGTGGRNEQFF. CDR3 coding DNA: TGTGCCAGCAGTGATTCCGGGACAGGGGGCAGGAATGAGCAGTTCTTC.

The chain is built from TRBV9 and TRBJ1-3; D ambiguous. The CDR3 is 12 residues long. Per germline, CDR1 SGDLS and CDR2 YYNGEE. Trimming took 3 bases from V and 3 from J, leaving 4 bases between them. CDR3 protein: CASSDLGNTIYF. DNA for the CDR3: TGTGCCAGCAGCGATCTTGGAAACACCATATATTTT.

About this clone itself: Sequence at one end of the junction differs from germline and may be a read error. The chain employs TRBV27 and TRBJ2-4; TRBD1 aligns across 8 bases. CDR1 MNHEY and CDR2 SMNVEV come from the germline V gene (reference sequence). The CDR3 spans 15 residues. In nucleotides, the CDR3 is TGTGCCAGCAGTCTATCCGGGACAGGTCAAAACATTCAGTACTTC. Translating it yields CASSLSGTGQNIQYF.

The chain couples TRBV14 to TRBJ2-3; 7 nucleotides match TRBD2. CDR3 length: 16 residues. The germline gives CDR1 SGHDN, CDR2 FVKESK. Trimming cost V 2 bases and J 6 bases; bases outside gene matches: 11. The CDR3 reads CASSQLADSLADTQYF. CDR3 DNA sequence: TGTGCCAGCAGCCAACTAGCGGACTCCCTAGCGGATACGCAGTATTTT.

This rearrangement joins TRBV19 to TRBJ1-1; D ambiguous. From germline, CDR1 is LNHDA and CDR2 SQIVND (reference sequence). Trimming took 3 bases from V and 6 from J, leaving 14 bases between them. The CDR3 is 14 residues long. The CDR3 region is CASSMAGFRSEAFF. The CDR3 region has the DNA TGTGCCAGTAGTATGGCCGGGTTTCGGTCTGAAGCTTTCTTT.

The chain has TRBV7-3 and TRBJ2-1; weak D call: TRBD2 (6 bases). Trimming took off 1 base at V and 8 bases at J, with 9 bases between the two ends. Germline V gives CDR1 SGHTA, CDR2 FQGTGA. This CDR3 has 13 residues. The DNA for the CDR3 is TGTGCCAGCAGCTTAAACGGAGGGCATGAGCAGTTCTTC. Residues: CASSLNGGHEQFF.

V and J are TRBV6-1 and TRBJ2-3, with 11 bases matching TRBD2. The CDR3 totals 14 residues. V was pared by 4 bases and J by 6 bases, with 3 bases of the junction left unmatched. CDR1 is MNHNS and CDR2 is SASEGT in the germline V gene. The CDR3 region has the DNA TGTGCCAGCAGTGGAGCTAGCGGGAGGGATACGCAGTATTTT. Its translation: CASSGASGRDTQYF.

In this sample, this clone turned up once. The V gene is TRBV19, the J gene TRBJ2-7, with a possible D match to TRBD1 (5 bases). Trimming took off 4 bases at V and 2 bases at J, with 12 bases between the two ends. The CDR3 spans 14 residues. Germline V gene lookup returns CDR1 LNHDA and CDR2 SQIVND (reference sequence). DNA for the CDR3: TGTGCCAGTAGTAGGCCAGGGCTGACCTACGAGCAGTACTTC. Translating gives CASSRPGLTYEQYF.

This chain joins TRBV9 and TRBJ2-3; unclear D gene. Germline lookup yields CDR1 SGDLS and CDR2 YYNGEE. Trimming took 0 bases from V and 2 from J, leaving 10 bases between them. The CDR3 sequence is 15 residues long. The CDR3 region has the DNA TGTGCCAGCAGCGTAGAACCGGAGTCCACAGATACGCAGTATTTT. Translated, it gives CASSVEPESTDTQYF.